This T cell receptor (beta chain) was retrieved from a study of blood T cell repertoires in COVID-19. In the study overall: PBMCs, B-cell-depleted T cells, or T cells were the source of the cDNA or gDNA that made up the material.

The V end lost 5 bases, the J end lost 1 base, and 8 bases lay between the germline ends. This CDR3 is 13 amino acids long. The protocol was immunoSEQ multiplex PCR, while the TCRdb copy is restricted to in-frame clones and leaves out a portion. The sample consists of roughly 430,000 clones, roughly 86% of them appearing once. Sequencing was done on a sample of PBMCs or T cells enriched from blood (not recorded which). This clonotype originated in a woman in her thirties or forties with acute COVID-19. The genes are TRBV12-3 or TRBV12-4 and TRBJ1-1; maybe TRBD1 (5 bases). This chain's CDR3 is CASSPQGNTEAFF. The CDR3 DNA sequence: TGTGCCAGCAGTCCCCAGGGGAACACTGAAGCTTTCTTT.